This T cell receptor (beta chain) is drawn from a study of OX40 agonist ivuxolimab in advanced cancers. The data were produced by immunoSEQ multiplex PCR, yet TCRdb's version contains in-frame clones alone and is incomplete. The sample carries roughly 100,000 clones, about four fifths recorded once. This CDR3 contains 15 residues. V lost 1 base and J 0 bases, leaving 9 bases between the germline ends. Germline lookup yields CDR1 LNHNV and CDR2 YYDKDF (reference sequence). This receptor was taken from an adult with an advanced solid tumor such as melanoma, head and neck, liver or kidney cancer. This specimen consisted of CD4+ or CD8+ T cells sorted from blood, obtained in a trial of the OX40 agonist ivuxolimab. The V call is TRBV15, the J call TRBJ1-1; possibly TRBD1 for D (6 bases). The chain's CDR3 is CATSRAQGLNTEAFF. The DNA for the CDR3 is TGTGCCACCAGCAGAGCTCAGGGGTTGAACACTGAAGCTTTCTTT.